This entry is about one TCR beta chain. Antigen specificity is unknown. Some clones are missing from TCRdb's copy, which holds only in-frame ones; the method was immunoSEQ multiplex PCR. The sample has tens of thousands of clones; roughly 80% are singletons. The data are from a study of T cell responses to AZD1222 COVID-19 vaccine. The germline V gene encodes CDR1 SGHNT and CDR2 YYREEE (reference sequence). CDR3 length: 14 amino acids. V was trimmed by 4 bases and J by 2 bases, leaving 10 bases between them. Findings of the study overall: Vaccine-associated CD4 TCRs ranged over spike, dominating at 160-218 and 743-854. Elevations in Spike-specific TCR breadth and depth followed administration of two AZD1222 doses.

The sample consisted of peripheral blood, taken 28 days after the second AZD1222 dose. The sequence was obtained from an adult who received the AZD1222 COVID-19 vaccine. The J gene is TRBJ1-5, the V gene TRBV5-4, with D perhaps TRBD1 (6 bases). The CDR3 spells CASSIRGRNQPQHF. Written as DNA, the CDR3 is TGTGCCAGCAGCATCAGGGGTCGCAATCAGCCCCAGCATTTT.